A selection of T cell receptor beta chains follows, all from one sample in a study of blood T cell repertoires in COVID-19. The repertoire was sequenced with immunoSEQ multiplex PCR; TCRdb's copy has only in-frame clones and lacks some. The table includes around 250,000 clones, around 87% detected once. Sequenced sample: PBMCs or T cells enriched from blood (not recorded which). The receptor set was obtained from a woman in her forties or fifties who had recovered from COVID-19. Each CDR3 is given with its conserved first and last residue. The D gene is left open where the match is weak. Not every row has a clone size; where given, it reads once, few, many or a size class.

>TRBV6-1|NA|TRBD2|TRBJ2-1
TGTGCCAGCAGTGAAAAAAGCGGGAGGTCCCGTCATGAGCAGTTCTTC
CASSEKSGRSRHEQFF
>TRBV5-1|NA|TRBD2|TRBJ2-3
TGCGCCAGCAGCCCTAGCGGCCTAAGCACAGATACGCAGTATTTT
CASSPSGLSTDTQYF
>TRBV5-4|many|NA|TRBJ1-5
TGTGCCAGCAGCTCGGGAGGGTTATTGGGCAATCAGCCCCAGCATTTT
CASSSGGLLGNQPQHF
>TRBV11-2|NA|NA|TRBJ2-7
TGTGCCAGCAGCTGGGACGGGAGCTCCTACGAGCAGTACTTC
CASSWDGSSYEQYF
>TRBV7-6|NA|TRBD2|TRBJ2-1
TGTGCCAGCAGCTTAGGTGGGACTAGCGGGACTTACAATGAGCAGTTCTTC
CASSLGGTSGTYNEQFF
>TRBV3-1/TRBV3-2|NA|NA|TRBJ1-2
TGTGCCAGCAGCCAAAGCGGGATCCTGTGGGGCTACACCTTC
CASSQSGILWGYTF
>TRBV6-1|NA|NA|TRBJ1-1
TGTGCCAGCAGTGATGTGAGGATACCGCGGCGACTGATGGCTTTCTTT
CASSDVRIPRRLMAFF
>TRBV5-1|NA|NA|TRBJ2-3
TGCGCCAGCAGCCCGAGCACAGATACGCAGTATTTT
CASSPSTDTQYF
>TRBV3-1/TRBV3-2|NA|NA|TRBJ1-2
TGTGCCAGCAGCCCCCTCGGACAGTATGGCTACACCTTC
CASSPLGQYGYTF
>TRBV7-2|NA|NA|TRBJ1-6
TGTGCCAGCAGCTTAGTGTGGACTGCACCCCTCCACTTT
CASSLVWTAPLHF